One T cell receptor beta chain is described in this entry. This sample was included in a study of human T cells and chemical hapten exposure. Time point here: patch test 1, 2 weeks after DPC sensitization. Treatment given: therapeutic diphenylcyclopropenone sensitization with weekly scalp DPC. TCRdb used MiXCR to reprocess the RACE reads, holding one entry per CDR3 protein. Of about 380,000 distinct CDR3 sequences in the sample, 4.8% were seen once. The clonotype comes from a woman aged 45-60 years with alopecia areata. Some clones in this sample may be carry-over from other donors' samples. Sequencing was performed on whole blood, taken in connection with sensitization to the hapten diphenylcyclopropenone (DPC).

The CDR3 nucleotides are TGTGCCAGCTCACAGGTCGGGAGCTCCTACGAGCAGTACTTC. It translates to CASSQVGSSYEQYF. The chain has TRBV18 and TRBJ2-7; D might be TRBD2 (6 bases). Germline CDR1 and CDR2: KGHSH and LQKENI. V was shortened by 4 bases and J by 0 bases, with 10 bases between the two germline ends. The CDR3 contains 14 residues.